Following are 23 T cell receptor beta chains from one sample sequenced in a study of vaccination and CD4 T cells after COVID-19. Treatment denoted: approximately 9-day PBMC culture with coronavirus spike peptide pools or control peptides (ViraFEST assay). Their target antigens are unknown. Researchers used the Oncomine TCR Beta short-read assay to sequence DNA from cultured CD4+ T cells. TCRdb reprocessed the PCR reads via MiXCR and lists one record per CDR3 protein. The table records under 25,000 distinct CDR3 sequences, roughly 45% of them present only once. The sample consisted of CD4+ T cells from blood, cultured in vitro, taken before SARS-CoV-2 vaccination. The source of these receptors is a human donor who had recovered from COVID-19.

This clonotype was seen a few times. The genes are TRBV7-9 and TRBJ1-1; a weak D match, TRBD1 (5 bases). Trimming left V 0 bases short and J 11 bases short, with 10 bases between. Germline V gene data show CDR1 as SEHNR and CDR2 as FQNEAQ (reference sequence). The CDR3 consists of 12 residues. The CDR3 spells CASSLAGHRAFF. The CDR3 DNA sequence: TGTGCCAGCAGCTTAGCGGGGCATCGGGCTTTCTTT.

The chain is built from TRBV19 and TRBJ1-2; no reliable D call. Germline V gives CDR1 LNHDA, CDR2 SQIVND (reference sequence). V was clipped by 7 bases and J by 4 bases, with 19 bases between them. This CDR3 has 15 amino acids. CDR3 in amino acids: CASKSDRLTSYGYTF. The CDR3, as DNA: TGTGCCAGTAAATCGGACCGTTTGACCAGCTATGGCTACACCTTC.

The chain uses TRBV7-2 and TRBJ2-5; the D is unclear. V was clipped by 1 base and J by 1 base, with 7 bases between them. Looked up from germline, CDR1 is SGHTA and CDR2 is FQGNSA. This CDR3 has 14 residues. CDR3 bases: TGTGCCAGCAGCTTAGACACCGCCCAAGAGACCCAGTACTTC. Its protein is CASSLDTAQETQYF.

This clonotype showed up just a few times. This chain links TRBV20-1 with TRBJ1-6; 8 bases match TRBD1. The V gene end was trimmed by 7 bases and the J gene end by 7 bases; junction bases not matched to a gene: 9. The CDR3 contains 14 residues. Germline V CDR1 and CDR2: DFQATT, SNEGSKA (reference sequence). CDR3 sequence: CSVSLQGDNSPLHF. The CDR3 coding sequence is TGCAGTGTTTCCCTACAGGGGGACAATTCACCCCTCCACTTT.

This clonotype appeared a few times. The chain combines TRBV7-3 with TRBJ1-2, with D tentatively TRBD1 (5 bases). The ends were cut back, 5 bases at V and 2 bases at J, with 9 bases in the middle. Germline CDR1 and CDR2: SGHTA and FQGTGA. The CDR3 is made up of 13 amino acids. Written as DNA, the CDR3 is TGTGCCAGCAGCCTGGACAAGAACTATGGCTACACCTTC. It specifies CASSLDKNYGYTF.

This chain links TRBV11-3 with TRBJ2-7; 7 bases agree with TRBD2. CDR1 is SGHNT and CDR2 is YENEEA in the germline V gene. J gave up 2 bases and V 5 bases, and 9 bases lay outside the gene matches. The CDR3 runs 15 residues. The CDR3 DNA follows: TGTGCCAGCAGCCCCGTCGGGGGGAGACCCTACGAGCAGTACTTC. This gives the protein CASSPVGGRPYEQYF.

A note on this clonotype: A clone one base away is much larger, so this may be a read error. The CDR3 coding sequence is TGTGCCACCAGCAACGATTATAGCTATCAGCCCCAGCATTTT. As protein: CATSNDYSYQPQHF. The V and J genes are TRBV15 and TRBJ1-5; D remains ambiguous. The CDR3 length is 14 residues. Germline V CDR1 and CDR2: LNHNV, YYDKDF (reference sequence).

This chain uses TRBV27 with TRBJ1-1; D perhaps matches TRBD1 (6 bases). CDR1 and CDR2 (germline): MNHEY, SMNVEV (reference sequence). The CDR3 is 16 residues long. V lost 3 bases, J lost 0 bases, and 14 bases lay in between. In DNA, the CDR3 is TGTGCCAGCAGTTTCGGGGTTGGGGACATGAACACTGAAGCTTTCTTT. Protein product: CASSFGVGDMNTEAFF.

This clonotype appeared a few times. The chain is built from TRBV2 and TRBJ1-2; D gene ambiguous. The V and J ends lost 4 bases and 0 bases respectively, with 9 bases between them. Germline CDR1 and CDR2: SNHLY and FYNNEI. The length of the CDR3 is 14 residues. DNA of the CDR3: TGTGCCAGCAGTGTGGGGTCGCCTAACTATGGCTACACCTTC. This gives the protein CASSVGSPNYGYTF.

The CDR3 sequence is CSAHYLQGASTDTQYF. CDR3 coding DNA: TGCAGTGCTCATTACTTACAGGGGGCAAGCACAGATACGCAGTATTTT. J is TRBJ2-3 and V is TRBV20-1; 9 positions agree with TRBD1. CDR1 DFQATT and CDR2 SNEGSKA come from the germline V gene (reference sequence). The CDR3 is 16 residues long. Losses at the gene ends were 5 bases for V and 0 bases for J; bases not matched to a gene: 9.

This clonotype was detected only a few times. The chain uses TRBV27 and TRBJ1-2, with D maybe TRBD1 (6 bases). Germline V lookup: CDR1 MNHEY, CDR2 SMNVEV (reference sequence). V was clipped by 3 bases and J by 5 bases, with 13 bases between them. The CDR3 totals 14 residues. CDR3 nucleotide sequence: TGTGCCAGCAGTTTCCGGACAGCCGGATATGGCTACACCTTC. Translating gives CASSFRTAGYGYTF.

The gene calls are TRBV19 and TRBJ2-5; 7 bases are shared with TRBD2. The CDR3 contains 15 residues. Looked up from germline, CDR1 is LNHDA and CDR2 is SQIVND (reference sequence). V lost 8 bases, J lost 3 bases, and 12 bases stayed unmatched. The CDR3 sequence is CASSKGTSAEETQYF. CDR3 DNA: TGTGCCAGTTCAAAAGGTACTAGCGCAGAAGAGACCCAGTACTTC.

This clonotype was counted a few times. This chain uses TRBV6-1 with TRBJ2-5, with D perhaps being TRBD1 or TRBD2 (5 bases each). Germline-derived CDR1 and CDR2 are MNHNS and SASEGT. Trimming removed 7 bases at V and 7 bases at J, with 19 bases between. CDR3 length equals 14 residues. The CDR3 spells CASTSNGTPRTQYF. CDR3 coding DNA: TGTGCCAGCACCTCAAACGGGACGCCAAGGACCCAGTACTTC.

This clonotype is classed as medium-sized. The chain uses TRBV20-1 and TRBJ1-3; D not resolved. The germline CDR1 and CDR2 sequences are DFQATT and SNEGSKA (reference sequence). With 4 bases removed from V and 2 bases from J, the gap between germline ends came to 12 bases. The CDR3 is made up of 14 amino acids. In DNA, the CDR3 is TGCAGTGCTATGCCGTCCGGGGCTGGAAACACCATATATTTT. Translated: CSAMPSGAGNTIYF.

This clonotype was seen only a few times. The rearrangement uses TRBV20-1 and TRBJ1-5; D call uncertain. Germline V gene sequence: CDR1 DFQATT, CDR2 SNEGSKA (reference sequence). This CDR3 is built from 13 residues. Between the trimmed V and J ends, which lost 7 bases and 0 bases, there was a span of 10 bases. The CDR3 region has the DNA TGCAGTGTACCGGGAGATAGCAATCAGCCCCAGCATTTT. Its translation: CSVPGDSNQPQHF.

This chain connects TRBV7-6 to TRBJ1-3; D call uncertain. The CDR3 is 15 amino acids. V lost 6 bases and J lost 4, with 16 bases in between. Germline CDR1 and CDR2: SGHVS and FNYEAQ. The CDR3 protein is CASSSPWESGNTIYF. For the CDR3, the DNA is TGTGCCAGCAGTTCCCCGTGGGAATCCGGAAACACCATATATTTT.

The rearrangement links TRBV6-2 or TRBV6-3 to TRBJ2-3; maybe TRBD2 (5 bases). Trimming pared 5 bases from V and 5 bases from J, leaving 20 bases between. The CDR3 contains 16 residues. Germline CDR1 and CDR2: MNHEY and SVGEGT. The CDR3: CASSAPWAGREDTQYF. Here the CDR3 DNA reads TGTGCCAGCAGTGCCCCTTGGGCGGGCCGTGAAGATACGCAGTATTTT.

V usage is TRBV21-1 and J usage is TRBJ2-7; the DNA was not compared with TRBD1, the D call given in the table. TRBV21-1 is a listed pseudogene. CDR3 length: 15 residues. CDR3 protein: CASNPPRELMYEQYF. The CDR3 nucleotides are TGTGCCAGCAACCCGCCCAGGGAGTTGATGTACGAGCAGTACTTC.

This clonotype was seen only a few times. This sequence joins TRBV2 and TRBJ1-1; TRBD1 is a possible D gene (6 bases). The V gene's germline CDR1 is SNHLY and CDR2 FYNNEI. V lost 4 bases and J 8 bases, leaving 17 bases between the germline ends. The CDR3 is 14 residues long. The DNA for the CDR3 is TGTGCCAGCAGTGTACCGGGGGGCGTAATGGAAGCTTTCTTT. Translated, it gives CASSVPGGVMEAFF.

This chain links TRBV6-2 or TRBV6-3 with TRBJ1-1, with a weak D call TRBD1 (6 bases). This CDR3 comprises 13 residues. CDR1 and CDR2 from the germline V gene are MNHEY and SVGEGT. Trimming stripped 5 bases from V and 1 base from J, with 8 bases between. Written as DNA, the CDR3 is TGTGCCAGCAGTCACAGGGAGAACACTGAAGCTTTCTTT. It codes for CASSHRENTEAFF.

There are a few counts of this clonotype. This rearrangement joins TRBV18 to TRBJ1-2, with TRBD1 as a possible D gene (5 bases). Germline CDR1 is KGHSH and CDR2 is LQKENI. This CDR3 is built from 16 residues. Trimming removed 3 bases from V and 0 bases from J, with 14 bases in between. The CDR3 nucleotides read TGTGCCAGCTCACCCTCAGCGGGACGGGCTAACTATGGCTACACCTTC. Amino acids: CASSPSAGRANYGYTF.

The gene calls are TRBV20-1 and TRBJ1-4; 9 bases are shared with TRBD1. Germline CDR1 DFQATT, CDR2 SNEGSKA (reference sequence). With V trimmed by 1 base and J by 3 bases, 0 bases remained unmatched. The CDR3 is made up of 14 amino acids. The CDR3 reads CSARGTGANEKLFF. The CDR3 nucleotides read TGCAGTGCTAGAGGGACAGGGGCTAATGAAAAACTGTTTTTT.

The CDR3 DNA reads TGTGCCAGCAGCTTAACCGGGGGGCGGGACACCGGGGAGCTGTTTTTT. This encodes CASSLTGGRDTGELFF. The V call is TRBV7-3, the J call TRBJ2-2; TRBD2 might be the D (7 bases). V dropped 0 bases and J dropped 3 bases, with 11 bases sitting between them. Germline V gives CDR1 SGHTA, CDR2 FQGTGA. There are 16 residues in the CDR3.